This T cell receptor beta chain was profiled in a study of blood T cells in healthy people across ages. This clonotype occurred a few times. For every donor, a draw yielded around 10 milliliters of peripheral blood. V lost 3 bases to trimming and J lost 4 bases, with 19 bases between them. CDR3 size: 16 residues. CDR1 is MNHNY, CDR2 SVGAGI, per germline (reference sequence). For the second PCR, which ran for about 7 to 11 cycles, a sample-barcoded 5' primer and a J-beta primer mix were used. Each of the cDNA molecules was tagged by a template-switch adaptor with 12 random nucleotides. MiXCR, run by TCRdb on the 5' RACE reads, gives a single entry per CDR3 protein. The sample yields hundreds of thousands of distinct CDR3 sequences, about 43% seen once.

This TCR was recovered from an elderly man in good health. The chain joins TRBV6-6 to TRBJ2-7; perhaps TRBD1 as D (6 bases). The specimen sequenced was blood. CDR3 sequence: CASSYPLSGTTYEQYF. Written as DNA, the CDR3 is TGTGCCAGCAGTTATCCGCTATCCGGGACAACATACGAGCAGTACTTC.